These T cell receptor beta chains were read from a single sample in a study of blood T cell repertoires in COVID-19. Clones were read by immunoSEQ multiplex PCR, and TCRdb kept only the in-frame ones, dropping some. The sample lists around 110,000 clones, around 88% occurring once. The sample consisted of peripheral blood. The origin of the receptors is a man in his fifties with active or convalescent COVID-19. Each CDR3 is given with its conserved first and last residue. Fields, in order: clone size, D gene, J gene, V gene, CDR3 DNA, CDR3 protein. The D gene is left open where the match is weak. The size of a clone is reported for some rows only, either as once, few or many, or as a class for expanded clones.

size: once; D: TRBD2; J: TRBJ2-1; V: TRBV6-5; DNA: TGTGCCACCCAGACTAGCGGGAGGTGGAATGAGCAGTTCTTC; CDR3: CATQTSGRWNEQFF
size: .; D: .; J: TRBJ1-1; V: TRBV7-9; DNA: TGTGCCAGCAGCAATACAGGGCCTGAAGCTTTCTTT; CDR3: CASSNTGPEAFF
size: .; D: TRBD1; J: TRBJ1-1; V: TRBV30; DNA: TGTGCCTGGAGTGTACCTTTGACAGGGGTGAACACTGAAGCTTTCTTT; CDR3: CAWSVPLTGVNTEAFF
size: .; D: .; J: TRBJ1-1; V: TRBV30; DNA: TGTGCCTGGAGTTCCTATGCGGGGGCGGACACTGAAGCTTTCTTT; CDR3: CAWSSYAGADTEAFF
size: .; D: TRBD1; J: TRBJ1-1; V: TRBV5-1; DNA: TGCGCCAGCAGCTTCTCGCCAGGGGGCAAGGACACTGAAGCTTTCTTT; CDR3: CASSFSPGGKDTEAFF
size: .; D: .; J: TRBJ2-1; V: TRBV4-1; DNA: TGCGCCAGCCGGACAATCGGAGTAGGCAATGAGCAGTTCTTC; CDR3: CASRTIGVGNEQFF
size: .; D: .; J: TRBJ2-1; V: TRBV27; DNA: TGTGCCAGCAGTTTACTGGGGGGCAATGAGCAGTTCTTC; CDR3: CASSLLGGNEQFF
size: .; D: .; J: TRBJ2-5; V: TRBV24-1; DNA: TGTGCCACCAGTGATTCGGGGGGGACAGGGCGGGGGTGGCAAGAGACCCAGTACTTC; CDR3: CATSDSGGTGRGWQETQYF
size: .; D: .; J: TRBJ2-5; V: TRBV10-2; DNA: TGCGCCAGCAGTGGACAGTTCTCCTCAGAGACCCAGTACTTC; CDR3: CASSGQFSSETQYF
size: few; D: TRBD1; J: TRBJ1-4; V: TRBV28; DNA: TGTGCCAGCAGTTTTACCCAGGGGGATGAAAAACTGTTTTTT; CDR3: CASSFTQGDEKLFF